The T cell receptor (beta chain) under discussion was sequenced for a study of T-cell memory formation after mild COVID-19. Findings and limits, study-wide: Several responding clones turned up in pre-infection memory, indicating that cross-reactive memory may have taken part.

5'RACE, which relied on constant-segment primers, yielded TCR alpha and TCR beta cDNA libraries carrying sample barcodes and UMIs. From the 5' RACE reads, TCRdb called clonotypes with MiXCR, one entry per CDR3 protein. The data contain 250,000 to 350,000 distinct CDR3 sequences, approximately 19% of them seen just once; the ten biggest clones take up around 20%. About this clonotype itself: Antigen: not known.

The CDR3 runs to 16 residues. Germline CDR1 reads SGHTA; CDR2 reads FQGNSA. The J segment lost 1 base and the V segment lost 6 bases, leaving 9 bases of the junction unmatched. The receptor was isolated from a man aged 18 to 30 who had mild COVID-19 (a few samples of this study predate the infection). Cell type and time point are not known. The chain combines TRBV7-2 with TRBJ2-5, with 9 bases that match TRBD1. Sequenced material: PBMCs or a T cell subset sorted from them (not recorded which). The CDR3 nucleotides read TGTGCCAGCAGTCGACCTGGGACAGGGACCCAAGAGACCCAGTACTTC. Its translation: CASSRPGTGTQETQYF.